The 8 T cell receptor beta chains given below trace back to one sample, sequenced in a study of blood T cells in healthy people across ages. For the second PCR, which ran for 7 to 11 cycles, a sample-barcoded 5' primer and a J-beta primer mix were used. TCRdb used MiXCR to reprocess the 5' RACE reads, holding one entry per CDR3 protein. The sample includes over 450,000 distinct CDR3 sequences, 20% to 30% of them seen just once. These data were also reused for a study on T cells of mothers and their children.

Sequenced sample: blood. The receptors here all came from a boy under 18 in good health.

This clonotype has more than one count but fewer than ten. V and J are TRBV6-6 and TRBJ2-7, with 8 bases identical to TRBD2. CDR1 and CDR2 (germline): MNHNY, SVGAGI (reference sequence). J lost 5 bases, V lost 2 bases, and 8 bases had no gene match. The CDR3 runs to 15 residues. In DNA form, the CDR3 reads TGTGCCAGCAGTTACGGGGAGCGGGGGCACCACGAGCAGTACTTC. It codes for CASSYGERGHHEQYF.

The chain uses TRBV5-5 and TRBJ2-5, with no clear D. The V gene's germline CDR1 is SGHKS and CDR2 YYEKEE (reference sequence). The CDR3 has 13 amino acids. V was trimmed by 0 bases and J by 9 bases, leaving 12 bases between them. The CDR3 DNA follows: TGTGCCAGCAGCTTGGTGCAGACTTGGGCCCAGTACTTC. Protein: CASSLVQTWAQYF.

The chain carries TRBV9 and TRBJ2-5, with 15 bases that match TRBD2. The end of the DNA aligns better with TRBJ2-1, so the J call may be wrong. The CDR3 length is 16 residues. The germline gives CDR1 SGDLS, CDR2 YYNGEE. CDR3 region: CASRGTSGGNLGGQFF. The CDR3 DNA is TGTGCCAGCAGAGGGACTAGCGGGGGGAATTTAGGTGGGCAGTTCTTC.

This clonotype has just one count. This chain joins TRBV19 and TRBJ2-1; D gene uncertain. The germline V gene has CDR1 LNHDA and CDR2 SQIVND (reference sequence). V lost 3 bases, J lost 9 bases, and 9 bases lay in between. The CDR3 runs to 12 residues. CDR3 amino acids: CASSIWLSEQFF. CDR3 bases: TGTGCCAGTAGTATCTGGCTTAGTGAGCAGTTCTTC.

The chain links TRBV6-4 to TRBJ2-2, with D possibly TRBD2 on 6 matching bases. This CDR3 contains 14 residues. Germline lookup yields CDR1 MRHNA and CDR2 SNTAGT. V lost 6 bases to trimming and J lost 3 bases, with 11 bases between them. CDR3: CASRSSVDTGELFF. CDR3 nucleotide sequence: TGTGCCAGCAGATCTAGCGTAGACACCGGGGAGCTGTTTTTT.

This clonotype came up many times. The V and J genes are TRBV7-2 and TRBJ2-6; D is uncertain. CDR3 length: 17 amino acids. V was shortened by 0 bases and J by 0 bases, with 9 bases between the two germline ends. Per germline, CDR1 SGHTA and CDR2 FQGNSA. CDR3 amino acids: CASSLAAPGSGANVLTF. In DNA form, the CDR3 reads TGTGCCAGCAGCTTAGCGGCCCCGGGCTCTGGGGCCAACGTCCTGACTTTC.

This clonotype was counted between two and nine times. The chain has TRBV7-3 and TRBJ2-1; 10 bases fit TRBD1. The germline V gene has CDR1 SGHTA and CDR2 FQGTGA. J was trimmed by 3 bases and V by 6 bases; bases with no gene match: 5. This CDR3 has 15 amino acids. The CDR3 sequence is CASSWTGGFYNEQFF. The CDR3 DNA sequence: TGTGCCAGCAGTTGGACAGGGGGGTTCTACAATGAGCAGTTCTTC. The full variable domain, completed using reference TRBV7-3 and TRBJ2-1, is GAGVSQTPSNKVTEKGKYVELRCDPISGHTALYWYRQSLGQGPEFLIYFQGTGAADDSGLPNDRFFAVRPEGSVSTLKIQRTERGDSAVYLCASSWTGGFYNEQFFGPGTRLTVL.

The chain has TRBV7-2 and TRBJ1-2; the D is unclear. Germline V CDR1 and CDR2: SGHTA, FQGNSA. This CDR3 has 14 amino acids. V lost 5 bases and J lost 14, with 24 bases in between. CDR3 sequence reads: CASSPRVLAPLITF. The CDR3 region has the DNA TGTGCCAGCAGCCCCCGGGTCCTGGCACCTTTAATAACCTTC.